This note documents a single T cell receptor (beta chain) sequence. Its antigen is still unknown. Sequenced by immunoSEQ multiplex PCR; TCRdb stores in-frame clones only, minus some. The sample consists of some 120,000 clones, approximately 90% of them appearing once. Every patient had mismatch repair deficiency by PCR or immunohistochemistry. TCRs were sequenced from a few patients responding to pembrolizumab. V shed 2 bases and J 0 bases; nucleotides not matched to a gene: 10. The CDR3 is made up of 18 amino acids. The germline CDR1 and CDR2 sequences are ENHRY and SYGVKD. The entry originates in a study of PD-1 blockade in mismatch repair-deficient tumors. Across the whole study: Patients had approximately 12 mismatch repair-deficient cancer types, all previously treated and progressing.

Study-wide results and limits: Rapid post-treatment expansion, then contraction, generally preceding radiologic response, marked tumor-resident clones.

The sequence was collected from an adult with mismatch repair-deficient cancer. This sequence joins TRBV10-3 and TRBJ1-5; TRBD1 matches at 7 bases. The sequencing used peripheral blood, collected 44 weeks after starting pembrolizumab. CDR3 sequence: CAISETGDLGDSNQPQHF. Written as DNA, the CDR3 is TGTGCCATCAGTGAGACAGGGGACCTGGGGGATAGCAATCAGCCCCAGCATTTT.